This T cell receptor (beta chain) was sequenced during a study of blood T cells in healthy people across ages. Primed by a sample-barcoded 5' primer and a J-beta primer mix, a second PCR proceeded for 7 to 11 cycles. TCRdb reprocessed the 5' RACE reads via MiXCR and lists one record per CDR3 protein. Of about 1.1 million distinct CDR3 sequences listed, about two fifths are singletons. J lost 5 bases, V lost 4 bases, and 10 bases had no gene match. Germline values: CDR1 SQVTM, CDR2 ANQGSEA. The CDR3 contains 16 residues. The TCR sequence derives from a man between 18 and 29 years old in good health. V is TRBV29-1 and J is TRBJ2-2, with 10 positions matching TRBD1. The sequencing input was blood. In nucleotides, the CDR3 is TGCAGCGTTGCCTATGTGGGACAGGGGAGTACCGGGGAGCTGTTTTTT. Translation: CSVAYVGQGSTGELFF.